In its sample, the clone carrying this T cell receptor beta chain was seen a few times. The target antigen is unknown. The data derive from a study of post-analysis software for immune sequencing data. Study summary: Relapsing-remitting, secondary progressive and progressive-relapsing forms of multiple sclerosis all featured among disease courses.

V lost 6 bases to trimming and J lost 2 bases, with 10 bases between them. The CDR3 length is 13 residues. CDR1 and CDR2 (germline): SGHAT, FQNNGV. The TCR beta cDNA libraries carried unique molecular identifiers. From about 1 to 10 million T cells, 400,000 to 550,000 cDNA molecules were obtained. TCRdb redid the calling of the PCR reads with MiXCR, one entry per CDR3 protein. The repertoire holds about 460,000 distinct CDR3 sequences, with roughly 45% as singletons. Findings of the study overall: Controls significantly exceeded multiple sclerosis patients in normalized Chao1 diversity. TRBV segments more frequent in patients than in controls numbered roughly 5 and included TRBV5-6, TRBV5-1 and TRBV20-1. Samples prepared in the same batch strongly co-clustered by F measure.

This TCR was sampled from a girl aged 5 to 17 with multiple sclerosis. What was sequenced was blood. The chain combines TRBV11-2 with TRBJ2-5; the D is unclear. The CDR3 here is CASRVGNQETQYF. CDR3 sequence (DNA): TGTGCCAGCAGGGTCGGCAATCAAGAGACCCAGTACTTC.